This is a list of T cell receptor beta chains from one sample in a study of blood T cell repertoires in COVID-19. Assay: immunoSEQ multiplex PCR; the TCRdb copy retains only in-frame clones and omits some. The sample includes 95,000 to 150,000 clones, 90% of them seen just once. The source material was peripheral blood. The receptors stem from a woman aged 55-75 years with COVID-19, enrolled during active disease. CDR3s include the opening cysteine and the closing phenylalanine or tryptophan. A D gene is named only where the DNA matches it firmly. Part of the rows lack a size; the others show once, few, many or a class for expanded clones.

d_gene | j_gene | abundance | v_gene | CDR3nt | CDR3aa
TRBD2 | TRBJ2-1 | - | TRBV19 | TGTGCCAGTAGTGCAGTTCCTAGCGGGGGGTACAATGAGCAGTTCTTC | CASSAVPSGGYNEQFF
- | TRBJ1-2 | - | TRBV5-6 | TGTGCCAGCAGCTTGAATGGGGGGAGGTATGGCTACACCTTC | CASSLNGGRYGYTF
- | TRBJ2-6 | - | TRBV7-8 | TGTGCCAGCAGCTTAGGGCCCCTTGCCTCTGGGGCCAACGTCCTGACTTTC | CASSLGPLASGANVLTF
TRBD1 | TRBJ1-4 | few | TRBV7-9 | TGTGCCACCGGCCCGACAGGGACCGCAACTAATGAAAAACTGTTTTTT | CATGPTGTATNEKLFF
- | TRBJ2-7 | - | TRBV18 | TGTGCCAGCTCACGGCCCCCTGCGGGCAGCTCCTACGAGCAGTACTTC | CASSRPPAGSSYEQYF
TRBD1 | TRBJ1-5 | - | TRBV5-6 | TGTGCCAGCAGCCTATACGACAGGGACAGTCAGCCCCAGCATTTT | CASSLYDRDSQPQHF
- | TRBJ1-2 | - | TRBV9 | TGTGCCAGCAGCGTAGCTACGACAGGCCCCTACTATGGCTACACCTTC | CASSVATTGPYYGYTF
- | TRBJ1-6 | - | TRBV19 | TGTGCCAGTAGCATCACCGGCCCGGGTTCACCCCTCCACTTT | CASSITGPGSPLHF
- | TRBJ1-2 | once | TRBV2 | TGTGCCAGCAGCTCCGGGGAATATGGCTACACCTTC | CASSSGEYGYTF
- | TRBJ1-1 | - | TRBV5-1 | TGCGCCAGCAGCTTGGCCCCGGACAGACCCACTGAAGCTTTCTTT | CASSLAPDRPTEAFF
TRBD1 | TRBJ1-2 | - | TRBV7-2 | TGTGCCAGCAGCCTCGGGACAGCAAGGGGCTACACCTTC | CASSLGTARGYTF